This note documents a single T cell receptor (beta chain) sequence. Its antigen is as yet unknown. A 5'RACE template switching approach incorporating UMIs was used to make TCR beta cDNA. TCRdb re-called the 5' RACE reads, yielding one record per CDR3 amino acid sequence without DNA. Its clone listing holds a few hundred thousand distinct CDR3 sequences. CDR1 is LNHDA, CDR2 SQIVND, per germline (reference sequence). The CDR3 is 14 residues long. The entry originates in a study of T cells expressing NK-cell markers. Study information: Repertoire data for TCR beta were derived from sorted T cells (CD3+CD56+NKG2C+, CD3+CD56+NKG2C- and CD3+CD56-NKG2C+). Of eight sequenced donors, seven were HCMV-seropositive and one HCMV-seronegative.

Points from the study as a whole: Whether expanded NKG2C-expressing T cell clones recognize HCMV is unknown.

Sequences were obtained from blood T cells: a sorted CD56 or NKG2C T cell subset, CD4+ or CD8+ T cells, or bulk PBMC T cells (not recorded which). The receptor was derived from a man younger than 35 in good health. The chain employs TRBV19 and TRBJ1-1; TCRdb selects TRBD1, and the lack of DNA leaves this call unchecked. CDR3 sequence: CASSGPTPGAEAFF.